This T cell receptor (beta chain) was found in a study of Tregs in tolerant kidney transplant recipients. Per germline, CDR1 SGHAT and CDR2 FQNNGV. The V gene lost 1 base and the J gene lost 0 bases, with 8 bases spanning the gap. The CDR3 is 15 amino acids. Clones were read by immunoSEQ multiplex PCR, and TCRdb kept only the in-frame ones, dropping some. The sample has about 64,000 clones, less than 98% seen once. The sequence was collected from a human donor who received a combined kidney and bone marrow transplant. The chain carries TRBV11-2 and TRBJ2-3, with TRBD2 as a possible D gene (5 bases). Sample: Tregs from blood, taken before the transplant. This CDR3 reads CASSLGPGSTDTQYF. The CDR3 DNA is TGTGCCAGCAGCTTAGGTCCGGGAAGCACAGATACGCAGTATTTT.